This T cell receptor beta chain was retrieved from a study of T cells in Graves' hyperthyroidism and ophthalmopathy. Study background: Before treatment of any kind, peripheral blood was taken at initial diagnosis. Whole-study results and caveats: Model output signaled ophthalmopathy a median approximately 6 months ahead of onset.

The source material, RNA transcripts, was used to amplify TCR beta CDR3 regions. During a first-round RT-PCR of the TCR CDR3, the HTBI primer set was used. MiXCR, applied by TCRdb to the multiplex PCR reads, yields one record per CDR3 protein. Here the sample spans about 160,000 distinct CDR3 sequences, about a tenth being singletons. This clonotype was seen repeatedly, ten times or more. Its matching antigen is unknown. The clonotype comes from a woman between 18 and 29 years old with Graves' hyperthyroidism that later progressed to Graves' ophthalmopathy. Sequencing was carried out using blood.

CDR3 coding DNA: TGTGCCAGCAGCCGACTCCCGTTCAAGTACAATGAGCAGTTCTTC. This codes for CASSRLPFKYNEQFF. The V gene is TRBV7-6, the J gene TRBJ2-1; D gene ambiguous. The CDR3 is made up of 15 amino acids. Germline assignment: CDR1 SGHVS and CDR2 FNYEAQ. Trimming removed 5 bases at V and 4 bases at J, with 15 bases between. Together with reference TRBV7-6 and TRBJ2-1, the CDR3 gives the full variable domain: GAGVSQSPRYKVTKRGQDVALRCDPISGHVSLYWYRQALGQGPEFLTYFNYEAQQDKSGLPNDRFSAERPEGSISTLTIQRTEQRDSAMYRCASSRLPFKYNEQFFGPGTRLTVL.